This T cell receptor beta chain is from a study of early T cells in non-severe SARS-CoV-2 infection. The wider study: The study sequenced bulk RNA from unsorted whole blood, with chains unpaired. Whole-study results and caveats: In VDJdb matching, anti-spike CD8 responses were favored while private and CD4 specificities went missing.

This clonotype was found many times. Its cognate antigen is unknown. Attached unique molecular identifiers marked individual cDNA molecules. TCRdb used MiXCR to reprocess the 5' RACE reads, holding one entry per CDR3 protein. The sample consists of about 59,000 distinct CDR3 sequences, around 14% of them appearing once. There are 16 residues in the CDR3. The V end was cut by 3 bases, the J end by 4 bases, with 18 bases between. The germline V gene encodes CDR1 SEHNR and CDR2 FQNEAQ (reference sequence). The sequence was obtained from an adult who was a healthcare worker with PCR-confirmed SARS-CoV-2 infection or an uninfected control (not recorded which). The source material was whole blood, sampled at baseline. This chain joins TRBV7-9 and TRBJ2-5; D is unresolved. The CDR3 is CASSFIPLTHLETQYF. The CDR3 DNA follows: TGTGCCAGCAGCTTCATCCCGCTAACTCATCTAGAGACCCAGTACTTC.